This T cell receptor beta chain is drawn from a study of blood T cell repertoires in COVID-19. Turning to the study itself: Sites in the United States, Italy and Spain provided acute and convalescent COVID-19 samples. From T cells, B-cell-depleted T cells, or PBMCs came the material, which was cDNA or gDNA.

In the study's own analysis: Scientists estimated how many nucleated cells there were by amplifying reference gene primers. Here immunoSEQ multiplex PCR was the method, and the copy in TCRdb shows in-frame clones only, minus some. That table supplies the V and J calls and clone size; D and trimming were determined from the DNA. This table holds about 200,000 clones, about 84% found once. Enrolled during active infection, Seattle patients were then followed longitudinally. Sequenced material: peripheral blood. The origin of this receptor is a person aged 70 to 85 with COVID-19, enrolled during active disease.

CDR3 loop: CASTLRDRGLANEKLFF. For the CDR3, the DNA is TGTGCCAGTACCCTCCGGGACAGGGGGCTAGCTAATGAAAAACTGTTTTTT. The rearrangement joins TRBV19 to TRBJ1-4; 12 bases align to TRBD1. The CDR3 totals 17 residues. Per germline, CDR1 LNHDA and CDR2 SQIVND (reference sequence). The V and J ends lost 7 bases and 3 bases, in that order; junction bases with no gene match: 9. Combining the CDR3 with reference TRBV19 and TRBJ1-4 gives the whole variable domain DGGITQSPKYLFRKEGQNVTLSCEQNLNHDAMYWYRQDPGQGLRLIYYSQIVNDFQKGDIAEGYSVSREKKESFPLTVTSAQKNPTAFYLCASTLRDRGLANEKLFFGSGTQLSVL.